This T cell receptor (beta chain) was recorded in a study of CD8 T cells in ankylosing spondylitis. Regarding the study as a whole: Disease-linked clones displayed a CD8+ phenotype and appeared relatively rarely in peripheral blood. It was reported that disease-linked clones were significantly enriched in matched ankylosing spondylitis synovial fluid. Characteristic of ankylosing spondylitis blood, it appeared, was a TCR beta motif comprising roughly eight highly homologous variants.

Comments on this clonotype: What it binds is unknown.

TCRdb recomputed calls from the 5' RACE reads with MiXCR, one row per CDR3 protein. The table lists around 340,000 distinct CDR3 sequences, around 20% of them singletons. Sample: blood, either unsorted or a sorted T cell fraction (not recorded which). This receptor was identified in a male donor with ankylosing spondylitis or in good health (not recorded which).

DNA for the CDR3: TGCAGTGCCCTCTCCGGGAGGGACACTGAAGCTTTCTTT. Its protein is CSALSGRDTEAFF. The chain joins TRBV20-1 to TRBJ1-1; D is unclear. Germline V gene data show CDR1 as DFQATT and CDR2 as SNEGSKA (reference sequence). The CDR3 is made up of 13 amino acids. V lost 6 bases and J lost 3, with 14 bases in between.